This T cell receptor (beta chain) was identified during a study of T cell repertoires in cytomegalovirus infection. This clonotype was detected ten times or more. The germline V gene encodes CDR1 LGHNT and CDR2 FRNRAP. CDR3 length equals 18 residues. The V gene end was trimmed by 7 bases and the J gene end by 0 bases; junction bases not matched to a gene: 14. One entry per CDR3 protein, called by TCRdb with MiXCR from the reads. Altogether hundreds of thousands of distinct CDR3 sequences are present, roughly a sixth being singletons, with the ten largest covering about 12%. What was sequenced was PBMCs. This clonotype was sampled from a human donor in good health (CMV status not recorded). Some clones in this sample may be carry-over from other donors' samples. V is TRBV12-5 and J is TRBJ2-5; 10 positions agree with TRBD1. The CDR3 coding sequence is TGTGCTAGTGACAATCCGGGACAGGGGACTCCGTACCAAGAGACCCAGTACTTC. Translation gives CASDNPGQGTPYQETQYF. Together with reference TRBV12-5 and TRBJ2-5, the CDR3 gives the full variable domain: DARVTQTPRHKVTEMGQEVTMRCQPILGHNTVFWYRQTMMQGLELLAYFRNRAPLDDSGMPKDRFSAEMPDATLATLKIQPSEPRDSAVYFCASDNPGQGTPYQETQYFGPGTRLLVL.